Listed below are T cell receptor beta chains from one sample, sequenced in a study of cytomegalovirus exposure and HLA in healthy donors. Sequenced by immunoSEQ multiplex PCR; TCRdb stores in-frame clones only, minus some. This table holds fewer than 200,000 clones, over 70% found once. The sequenced material came from PBMCs. All receptors come from a woman in her fifties or sixties in good health and CMV-seropositive. CDR3s include the opening cysteine and the closing phenylalanine or tryptophan. The order of the fields is D gene, V gene, J gene, clone size, CDR3 protein, CDR3 DNA. The D gene is left open where the match is weak. Rows give clone size only sometimes, using once, few, many, or a class for an expanded clone.

>NA|TRBV27|TRBJ2-2|NA
CASSLSSQGGELFF
TGTGCCAGCAGTTTATCGAGCCAGGGCGGGGAGCTGTTTTTT
>TRBD2|TRBV6-1|TRBJ2-2|NA
CASSEPGGAPGELFF
TGTGCCAGCAGTGAACCCGGGGGGGCGCCCGGGGAGCTGTTTTTT
>NA|TRBV7-7|TRBJ2-2|NA
CASSLFPGETGELFF
TGTGCCAGCAGCTTATTCCCGGGGGAAACCGGGGAGCTGTTTTTT
>TRBD2|TRBV7-2|TRBJ2-2|NA
CASSLVAGGMAGELFF
TGTGCCAGCAGCTTAGTAGCGGGGGGGATGGCCGGGGAGCTGTTTTTT
>TRBD1|TRBV6-1|TRBJ1-2|NA
CASRDRGYGYTF
TGTGCCAGCAGGGACAGGGGCTATGGCTACACCTTC
>TRBD1|TRBV6-5|TRBJ2-7|NA
CASSPRQGSHEQYF
TGTGCCAGCAGTCCAAGACAGGGTAGCCACGAGCAGTACTTC
>NA|TRBV4-2|TRBJ1-4|NA
CASSSGGGHRPNEKLFF
TGTGCCAGCAGTTCTGGGGGGGGGCATAGGCCTAATGAAAAACTGTTTTTT
>TRBD2|TRBV7-6|TRBJ2-2|NA
CASSQGGGSNTGELFF
TGTGCCAGCAGCCAGGGCGGGGGGTCGAACACCGGGGAGCTGTTTTTT
>NA|TRBV6-5|TRBJ2-1|NA
CASSLSSYNEQFF
TGTGCCAGCAGTCTGAGCTCCTACAATGAGCAGTTCTTC
>NA|TRBV9|TRBJ1-2|few
CASSVMAEDYGYTF
TGTGCCAGCAGCGTAATGGCAGAAGACTATGGCTACACCTTC
>TRBD1|TRBV6-1|TRBJ1-2|NA
CASSRTTDRAGGYTF
TGTGCCAGCAGTCGCACTACGGACAGGGCTGGTGGCTACACCTTC
>NA|TRBV27|TRBJ2-3|NA
CASSLSNGGSTDTQYF
TGTGCCAGCAGTTTATCGAATGGGGGCAGCACAGATACGCAGTATTTT
>TRBD1|TRBV27|TRBJ1-2|NA
CASRGQAYYGYTF
TGTGCCAGCAGAGGACAGGCCTACTATGGCTACACCTTC
>TRBD1|TRBV6-1|TRBJ2-3|NA
CASSEEAGGEDTQYF
TGTGCCAGCAGTGAAGAGGCAGGGGGTGAGGATACGCAGTATTTT
>NA|TRBV27|TRBJ2-2|once
CASSSWAAGELFF
TGTGCCAGCAGTTCATGGGCAGCCGGGGAGCTGTTTTTT
>TRBD1|TRBV5-5|TRBJ2-7|NA
CASSSGGTGGEQYF
TGTGCCAGCAGCTCTGGAGGGACAGGAGGCGAGCAGTACTTC
>TRBD1|TRBV2|TRBJ2-5|NA
CASSVGTAKQETQYF
TGTGCCAGCAGCGTCGGGACAGCTAAACAAGAGACCCAGTACTTC
>NA|TRBV27|TRBJ2-7|few
CASSPGGIYEQYF
TGTGCCAGCAGTCCGGGGGGCATCTACGAGCAGTACTTC
>NA|TRBV6-5|TRBJ1-2|NA
CASSYFQGDGYTF
TGTGCCAGCAGTTACTTTCAGGGCGATGGCTACACCTTC
>NA|TRBV5-1|TRBJ1-6|NA
CASSLAYGTEINSPLHF
TGCGCCAGCAGCTTGGCCTACGGCACAGAGATCAATTCACCCCTCCACTTT
>TRBD2|TRBV5-4|TRBJ2-7|once
CASSLVAGDYEQYF
TGTGCCAGCAGCTTGGTCGCGGGGGACTACGAGCAGTACTTC
>TRBD2|TRBV6-5|TRBJ2-7|NA
CASSWSLLAGEYEQYF
TGTGCCAGCAGTTGGTCCCTACTAGCGGGGGAATACGAGCAGTACTTC
>TRBD1|TRBV29-1|TRBJ1-1|NA
CSVGQGGSTEAFF
TGCAGCGTCGGACAGGGGGGTTCCACTGAAGCTTTCTTT
>TRBD1|TRBV27|TRBJ1-2|NA
CASALRGGAGGYTF
TGTGCCAGCGCCCTCCGAGGGGGCGCAGGGGGCTACACCTTC
>NA|TRBV4-1|TRBJ1-5|NA
CASSQFTGNQPQHF
TGCGCCAGCAGCCAATTCACAGGGAATCAGCCCCAGCATTTT